The TCR beta chain under discussion was sequenced for a study of T cell clonality in common variable immunodeficiency. Study-wide points: Fewer TCRbeta clones were shared among CVID subjects than controls. In common variable immunodeficiency, TCR beta chains reportedly carried fewer deletions and N-nucleotide insertions.

The CDR3 length is 19 residues. V lost 3 bases and J lost 0; bases outside the gene matches: 11. Donors gave roughly 4.5 to 8.5 ml heparinized peripheral whole blood. Equal genomic DNA amounts from CVID and control samples were sequenced. Assay: immunoSEQ multiplex PCR; the TCRdb copy retains only in-frame clones and omits some. The sample contains some 25,000 clones, none occurring once; 24% lies in the top ten. This clone has at least ten counts. Its antigen remains unknown. The CDR3 is cut off 3 residues early in the read; its end comes from the germline J gene. The sample was peripheral blood mononuclear cells. The receptor was derived from a human donor with common variable immunodeficiency. The chain recombines TRBV12-3 or TRBV12-4 with TRBJ1-3, with 10 bases identical to TRBD1. The chain's CDR3 is CASSFTDLDRGLSGNTIYF. The sequenced CDR3 bases are TGTGCCAGCAGTTTTACCGACCTCGACAGGGGGCTCTCTGGAAACACC.